There are many counts of the clone carrying this T cell receptor (beta chain). Its target is not known. These data come from a study of T cell repertoires in cytomegalovirus infection. Turning to the study itself: Shared public TCR beta signatures pointed to both CMV infection and a matching HLA type. Regarding the study as a whole: Dominating the ex vivo response were TCR beta clonotypes that were CMV-specific and HLA-C-restricted.

MiXCR, applied by TCRdb to the reads, yields one record per CDR3 protein. The sample contains over 150,000 distinct CDR3 sequences, approximately 15% of which appear only once. From germline, CDR1 is SGHVS and CDR2 FNYEAQ. The V end lost 0 bases, the J end lost 4 bases, and 9 bases lay between the germline ends. The CDR3 consists of 15 residues. Sequenced sample: PBMCs. V gene TRBV7-6 combines with J gene TRBJ2-2; D remains ambiguous. The sequence derives from a human donor in good health (CMV status not recorded). Some clones in this sample may be carry-over from other donors' samples. The CDR3 is CASSLAGGTTGELFF. For the CDR3, the DNA is TGTGCCAGCAGCTTAGCAGGTGGAACCACCGGGGAGCTGTTTTTT.